Sequencing of this T cell receptor beta chain was carried out in a study of T cell repertoires in cytomegalovirus infection. There are a few counts of this clonotype. What it binds is not known. General study results and limits: Clonotypes of TCR beta that were HLA-C-restricted and CMV-specific dominated the ex vivo response.

Germline values: CDR1 SNHLY, CDR2 FYNNEI. CDR3 length equals 17 residues. Germline trimming cut 3 bases from V and 0 bases from J; bases unmatched to any gene: 7. TCRdb reanalysed the reads using MiXCR and keeps one entry per CDR3 protein. The sample lists about 830,000 distinct CDR3 sequences, less than 35% seen once, with around 12% in the top ten. The chain has TRBV2 and TRBJ1-5; 8 bases map to TRBD1. The material sequenced was cultured CD8+ T cells from PBMCs, taken from culture after CMV antigen stimulation. The receptor was derived from a human donor in good health (CMV status not recorded). Some clones in this sample may be carry-over from other donors' samples. CDR3 nucleotide sequence: TGTGCCAGCAGTGAGGACAGGGACCTCTATAGCAATCAGCCCCAGCATTTT. This codes for CASSEDRDLYSNQPQHF.